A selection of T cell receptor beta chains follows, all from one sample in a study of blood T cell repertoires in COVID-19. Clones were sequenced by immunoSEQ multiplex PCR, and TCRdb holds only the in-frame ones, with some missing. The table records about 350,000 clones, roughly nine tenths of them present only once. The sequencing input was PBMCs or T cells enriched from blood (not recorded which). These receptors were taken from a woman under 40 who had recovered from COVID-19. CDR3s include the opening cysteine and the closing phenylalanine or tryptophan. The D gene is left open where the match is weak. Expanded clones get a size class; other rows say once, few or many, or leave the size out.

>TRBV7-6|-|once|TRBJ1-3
CASSLAQESSGNTIYF
TGTGCCAGCAGCTTGGCCCAGGAAAGCTCTGGAAACACCATATATTTT
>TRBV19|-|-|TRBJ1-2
CASSSLQSRRNYGYTF
TGTGCCAGTAGTTCCCTTCAGTCCCGGAGAAACTATGGCTACACCTTC
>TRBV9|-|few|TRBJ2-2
CASSVRQHPLGAGELFF
TGTGCCAGCAGCGTACGCCAACATCCTTTAGGGGCCGGGGAGCTGTTTTTT
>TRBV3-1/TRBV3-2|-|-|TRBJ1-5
CASSQTPGTPRIGNQPQHF
TGTGCCAGCAGCCAGACCCCTGGGACACCCCGGATTGGCAATCAGCCCCAGCATTTT
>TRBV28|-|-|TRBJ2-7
CASSPGGGLYEQYF
TGTGCCAGCAGTCCCGGTGGGGGCTTGTACGAGCAGTACTTC
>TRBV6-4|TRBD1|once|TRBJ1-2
CASSRGTGVSSGYTF
TGTGCCAGCAGTCGGGGGACAGGGGTATCATCTGGCTACACCTTC
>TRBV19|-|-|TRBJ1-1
CASSQQEVGGGVEAFF
TGTGCCAGTAGTCAACAAGAAGTCGGTGGGGGGGTAGAAGCTTTCTTT
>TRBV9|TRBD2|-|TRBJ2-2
CASSVGTALGTTELFF
TGTGCCAGCAGCGTAGGTACGGCTTTGGGGACTACCGAGCTGTTTTTT
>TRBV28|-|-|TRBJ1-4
CASSRARDLGEKLFF
TGTGCCAGCAGCAGGGCGCGAGACTTGGGGGAAAAACTGTTTTTT
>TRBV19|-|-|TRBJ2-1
CASAGVQRDKVYNEQFF
TGTGCCAGCGCCGGGGTTCAGCGGGACAAGGTCTACAATGAGCAGTTCTTC
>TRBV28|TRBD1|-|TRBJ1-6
CASSLPGQGGSPLHF
TGTGCCAGCAGTCTGCCGGGACAGGGTGGTTCACCCCTCCACTTT
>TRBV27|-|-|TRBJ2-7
CASSYGPWAGRGYEQYF
TGTGCCAGCAGTTATGGTCCTTGGGCAGGGCGCGGCTACGAGCAGTACTTC
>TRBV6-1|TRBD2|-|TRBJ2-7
CASSESGTSKEQYF
TGTGCCAGCAGTGAATCCGGGACTAGTAAGGAGCAGTACTTC
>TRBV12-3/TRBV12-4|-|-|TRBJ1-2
CASSLTANYGYTF
TGTGCCAGCAGTCTGACTGCTAACTATGGCTACACCTTC
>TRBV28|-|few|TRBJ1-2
CASSLLQDYGYTF
TGTGCCAGCAGTTTATTACAGGACTATGGCTACACCTTC
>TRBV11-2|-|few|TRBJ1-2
CASSLSGLSNYGYTF
TGTGCCAGCAGCCTATCAGGACTGTCTAACTATGGCTACACCTTC
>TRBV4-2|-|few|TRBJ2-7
CASSQASSYEQYF
TGTGCCAGCAGCCAAGCCAGCTCCTACGAGCAGTACTTC
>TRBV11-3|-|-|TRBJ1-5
CASSLDRGNQPQHF
TGTGCCAGCAGCTTAGACAGGGGCAATCAGCCCCAGCATTTT
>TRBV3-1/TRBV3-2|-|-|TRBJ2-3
CASSQVWGGADTQYF
TGTGCCAGCAGCCAAGTCTGGGGGGGCGCAGATACGCAGTATTTT
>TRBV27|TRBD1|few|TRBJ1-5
CASRDQQGNQPQHF
TGTGCCAGCAGGGATCAACAGGGGAATCAGCCCCAGCATTTT
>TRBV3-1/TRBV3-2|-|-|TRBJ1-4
CASSLQTGRVFF
TGTGCCAGCAGCCTTCAGACAGGACGTGTGTTTTTT
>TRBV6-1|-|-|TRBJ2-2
CASSEVVRNTGELFF
TGTGCCAGCAGTGAAGTGGTTAGGAACACCGGGGAGCTGTTTTTT
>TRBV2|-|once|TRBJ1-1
CAGGADTEAFF
TGTGCCGGGGGGGCCGACACTGAAGCTTTCTTT